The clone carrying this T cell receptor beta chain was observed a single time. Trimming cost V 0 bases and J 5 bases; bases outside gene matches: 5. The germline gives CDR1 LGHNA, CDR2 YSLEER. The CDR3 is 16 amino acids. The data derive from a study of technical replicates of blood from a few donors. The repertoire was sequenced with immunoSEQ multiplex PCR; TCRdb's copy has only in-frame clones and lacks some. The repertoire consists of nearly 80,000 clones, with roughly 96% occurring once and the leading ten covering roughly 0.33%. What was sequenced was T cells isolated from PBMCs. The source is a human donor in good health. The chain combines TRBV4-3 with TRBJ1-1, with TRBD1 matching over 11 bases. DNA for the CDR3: TGCGCCAGCAGCCAAGACCCCGGGACAGGGGGGACTGAAGCTTTCTTT. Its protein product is CASSQDPGTGGTEAFF.